This is a list of T cell receptor beta chains from one sample in a study of molecular identifiers for immune sequencing clone quantification. TCRdb reprocessed the PCR reads via MiXCR and lists one record per CDR3 protein. Seen here are around 480,000 distinct CDR3 sequences, 20% to 25% observed once, and the top ten hold 0.65% to 0.95%. Sequenced sample: naive CD8+ T cells from blood, with Jurkat cell RNA spiked in. These TCRs come from a human donor in good health. Some libraries in this study had Jurkat cell RNA spiked in. Each CDR3 is given with its conserved first and last residue. D genes are given only for firm matches. Clone size is not always given. Where it is, it says once, few, many or a class for expanded clones.

j_gene	v_gene	d_gene	abundance	CDR3aa	CDR3nt
TRBJ2-3	TRBV30	NA	many	CAWSLGPSSTDTQYF	TGTGCCTGGAGTTTGGGCCCATCTAGCACAGATACGCAGTATTTT
TRBJ2-7	TRBV28	NA	many	CASSILAASYEQYF	TGTGCCAGCAGTATACTAGCAGCGTCCTACGAGCAGTACTTC
TRBJ2-3	TRBV14	TRBD1	few	CASSQGGQGFSADTQYF	TGTGCCAGCAGCCAAGGGGGACAGGGGTTCTCCGCGGATACGCAGTATTTT
TRBJ1-1	TRBV5-6	NA	many	CASSFEEQTMNTEAFF	TGTGCCAGCAGCTTCGAGGAACAGACAATGAACACTGAAGCTTTCTTT
TRBJ1-5	TRBV12-3/TRBV12-4	TRBD1	many	CASSGQAANQPQHF	TGTGCCAGCAGCGGACAGGCCGCCAATCAGCCCCAGCATTTT
TRBJ2-7	TRBV12-3/TRBV12-4	NA	few	CASSLGPPLSGYEQYF	TGTGCCAGCAGTCTAGGGCCACCCCTATCGGGGTACGAGCAGTACTTC
TRBJ2-7	TRBV20-1	NA	few	CSARLPSRATSYEQYF	TGCAGTGCTAGACTGCCCAGCAGGGCTACCTCCTACGAGCAGTACTTC
TRBJ2-1	TRBV7-2	TRBD2	many	CASSPLSGGYNEQFF	TGTGCCAGCAGCCCCCTTAGCGGGGGATACAATGAGCAGTTCTTC
TRBJ1-1	TRBV10-2	NA	few	CASSESVGVANTEAFF	TGCGCCAGCAGTGAGTCGGTGGGGGTCGCGAACACTGAAGCTTTCTTT
TRBJ2-7	TRBV20-1	NA	few	CSARFETYEQYF	TGCAGTGCTAGATTTGAGACCTACGAGCAGTACTTC
TRBJ2-2	TRBV12-3/TRBV12-4	NA	NA	CASGAEGHLTGELFF	TGTGCCAGCGGGGCCGAGGGACACCTCACCGGGGAGCTGTTTTTT
TRBJ2-2	TRBV2	NA	NA	CASSEGLNGELFF	TGTGCCAGCAGTGAAGGACTAAACGGGGAGCTGTTTTTT
TRBJ2-5	TRBV7-6	NA	few	CASSLAPDGHQETQYF	TGTGCCAGCAGCTTAGCACCGGACGGACACCAAGAGACCCAGTACTTC